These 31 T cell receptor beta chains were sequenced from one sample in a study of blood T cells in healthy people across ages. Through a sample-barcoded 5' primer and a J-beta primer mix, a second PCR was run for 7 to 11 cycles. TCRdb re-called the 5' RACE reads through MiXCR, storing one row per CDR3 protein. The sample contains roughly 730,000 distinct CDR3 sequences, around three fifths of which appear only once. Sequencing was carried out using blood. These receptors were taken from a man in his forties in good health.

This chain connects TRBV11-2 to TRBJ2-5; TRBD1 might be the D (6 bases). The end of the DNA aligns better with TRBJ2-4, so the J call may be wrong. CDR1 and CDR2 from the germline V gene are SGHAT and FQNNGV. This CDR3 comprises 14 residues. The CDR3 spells CASSVNRVGDIQYF. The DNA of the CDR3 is TGTGCCAGCAGCGTAAACAGGGTGGGAGACATTCAGTACTTC.

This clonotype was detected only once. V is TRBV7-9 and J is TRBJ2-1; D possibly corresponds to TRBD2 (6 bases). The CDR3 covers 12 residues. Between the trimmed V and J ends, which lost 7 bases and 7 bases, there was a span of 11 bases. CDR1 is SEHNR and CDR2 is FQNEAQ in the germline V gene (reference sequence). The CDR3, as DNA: TGTGCCAGCACCCCCGCGGGGAATGAGCAGTTCTTC. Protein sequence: CASTPAGNEQFF.

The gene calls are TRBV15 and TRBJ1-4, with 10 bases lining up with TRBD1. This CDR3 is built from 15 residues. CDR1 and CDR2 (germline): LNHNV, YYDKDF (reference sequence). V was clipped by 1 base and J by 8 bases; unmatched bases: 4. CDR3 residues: CATSRVGTGVEKLFF. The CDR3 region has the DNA TGTGCCACCAGCAGAGTGGGGACAGGGGTCGAAAAACTGTTTTTT.

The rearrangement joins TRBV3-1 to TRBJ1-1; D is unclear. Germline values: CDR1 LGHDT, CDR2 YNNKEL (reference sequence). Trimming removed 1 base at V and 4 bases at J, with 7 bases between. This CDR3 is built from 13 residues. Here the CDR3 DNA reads TGTGCCAGCAGCCAAGGAGGGCTCACTGAAGCTTTCTTT. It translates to CASSQGGLTEAFF.

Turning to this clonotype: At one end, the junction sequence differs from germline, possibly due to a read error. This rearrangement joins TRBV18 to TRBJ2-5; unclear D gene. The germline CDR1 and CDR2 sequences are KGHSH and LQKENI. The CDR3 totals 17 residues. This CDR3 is CAGSPRVSSATDRAQYF. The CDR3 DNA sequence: TGTGCCGGCTCACCACGGGTTTCGAGCGCGACTGACCGGGCCCAGTACTTC.

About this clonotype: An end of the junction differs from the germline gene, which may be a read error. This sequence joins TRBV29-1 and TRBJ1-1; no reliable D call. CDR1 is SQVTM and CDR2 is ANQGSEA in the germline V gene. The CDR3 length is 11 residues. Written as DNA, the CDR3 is TGCGGCGTCCTCCCGCGGGCTGAAGCTTTCTTT. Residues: CGVLPRAEAFF.

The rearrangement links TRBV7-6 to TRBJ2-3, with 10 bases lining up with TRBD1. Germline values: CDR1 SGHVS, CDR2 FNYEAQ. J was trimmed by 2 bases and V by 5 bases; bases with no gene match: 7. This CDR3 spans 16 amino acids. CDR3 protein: CASSPRTGGLTDTQYF. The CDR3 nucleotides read TGTGCCAGCAGCCCGAGGACAGGGGGACTCACAGATACGCAGTATTTT.

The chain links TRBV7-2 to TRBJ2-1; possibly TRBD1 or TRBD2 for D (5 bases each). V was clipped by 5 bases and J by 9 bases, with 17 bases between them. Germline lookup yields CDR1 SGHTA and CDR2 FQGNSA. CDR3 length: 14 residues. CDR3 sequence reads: CASSATGAWGEQFF. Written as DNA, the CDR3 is TGTGCCAGCAGCGCCACCGGGGCCTGGGGTGAGCAGTTCTTC.

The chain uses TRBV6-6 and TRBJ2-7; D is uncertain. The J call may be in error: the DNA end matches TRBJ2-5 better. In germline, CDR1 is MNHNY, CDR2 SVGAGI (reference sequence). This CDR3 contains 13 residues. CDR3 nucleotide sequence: TGTGCCAGCAGCCGCCCCGGCCGGGAGACCCAGTACTTC. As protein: CASSRPGRETQYF.

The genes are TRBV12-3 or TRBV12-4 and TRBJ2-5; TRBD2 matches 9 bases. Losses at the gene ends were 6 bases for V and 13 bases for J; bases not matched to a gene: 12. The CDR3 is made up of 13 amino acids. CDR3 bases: TGTGCCAGCAGAGGTGCGGGAGGGCACGAGCGGTACTTC. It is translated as CASRGAGGHERYF.

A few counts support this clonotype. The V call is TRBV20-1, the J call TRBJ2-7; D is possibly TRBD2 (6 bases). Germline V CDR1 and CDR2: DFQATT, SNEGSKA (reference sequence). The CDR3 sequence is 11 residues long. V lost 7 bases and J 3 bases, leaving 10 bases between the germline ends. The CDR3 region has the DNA TGCAGTGTATTGGGGGGCTACGAGCAGTACTTC. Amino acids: CSVLGGYEQYF.

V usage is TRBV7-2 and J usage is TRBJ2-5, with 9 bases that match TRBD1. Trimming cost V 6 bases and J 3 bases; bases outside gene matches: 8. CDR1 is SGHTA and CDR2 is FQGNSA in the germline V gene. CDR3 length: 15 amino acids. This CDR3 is CASRQNRGQEETQYF. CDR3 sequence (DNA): TGTGCCAGCAGACAAAACAGGGGGCAGGAAGAGACCCAGTACTTC.

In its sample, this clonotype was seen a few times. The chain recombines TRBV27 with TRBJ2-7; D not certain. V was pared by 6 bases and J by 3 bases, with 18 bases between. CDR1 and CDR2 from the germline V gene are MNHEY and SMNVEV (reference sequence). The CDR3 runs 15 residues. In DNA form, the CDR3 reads TGTGCCAGCAGCCCCGCCAAGATGACCCGCTACGAGCAGTACTTC. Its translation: CASSPAKMTRYEQYF.

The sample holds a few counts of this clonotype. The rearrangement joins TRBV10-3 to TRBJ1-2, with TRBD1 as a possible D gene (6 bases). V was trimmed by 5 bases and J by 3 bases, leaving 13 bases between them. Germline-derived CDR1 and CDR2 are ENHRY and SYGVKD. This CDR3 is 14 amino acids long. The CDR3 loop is CAISYQGMDYGYTF. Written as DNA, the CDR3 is TGTGCCATCAGTTATCAGGGGATGGACTATGGCTACACCTTC.

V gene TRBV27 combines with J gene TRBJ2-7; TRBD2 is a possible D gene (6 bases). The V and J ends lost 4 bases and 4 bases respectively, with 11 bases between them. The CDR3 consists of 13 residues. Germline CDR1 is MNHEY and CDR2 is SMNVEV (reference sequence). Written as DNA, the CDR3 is TGTGCCAGCAGTTCCGGGACTTTATACGAGCAGTACTTC. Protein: CASSSGTLYEQYF.

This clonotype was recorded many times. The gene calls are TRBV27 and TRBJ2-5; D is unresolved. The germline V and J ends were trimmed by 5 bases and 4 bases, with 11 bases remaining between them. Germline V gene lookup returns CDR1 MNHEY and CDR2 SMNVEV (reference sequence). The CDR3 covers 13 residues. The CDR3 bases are TGTGCCAGCAGTGCTGGCGCTGGAGAGACCCAGTACTTC. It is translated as CASSAGAGETQYF.

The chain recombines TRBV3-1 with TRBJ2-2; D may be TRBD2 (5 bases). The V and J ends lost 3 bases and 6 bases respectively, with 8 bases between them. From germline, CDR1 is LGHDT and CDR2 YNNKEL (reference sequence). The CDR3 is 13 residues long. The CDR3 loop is CASSHSVSGELFF. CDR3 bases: TGTGCCAGCAGCCATAGCGTTTCCGGGGAGCTGTTTTTT.

This CDR3 reads CASAEGPSGTDTQYF. In nucleotides, the CDR3 is TGCGCCAGCGCTGAGGGACCCTCAGGGACAGATACGCAGTATTTT. The chain has TRBV5-1 and TRBJ2-3; the D gene could be TRBD1 or TRBD2 (5 bases each). The germline V and J ends were trimmed by 7 bases and 3 bases, with 18 bases remaining between them. The CDR3 is 15 amino acids. Germline V gives CDR1 SGHRS, CDR2 YFSETQ.

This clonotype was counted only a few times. The CDR3 is CASSLPRDRAQETQYF. The DNA for the CDR3 is TGCGCCAGCAGCTTACCCCGGGACAGGGCACAAGAGACCCAGTACTTC. The genes are TRBV5-1 and TRBJ2-5; TRBD1 matches 9 bases. V lost 2 bases to trimming and J lost 2 bases; unmatched junction nucleotides: 7. This CDR3 has 16 residues. The germline V gene has CDR1 SGHRS and CDR2 YFSETQ.

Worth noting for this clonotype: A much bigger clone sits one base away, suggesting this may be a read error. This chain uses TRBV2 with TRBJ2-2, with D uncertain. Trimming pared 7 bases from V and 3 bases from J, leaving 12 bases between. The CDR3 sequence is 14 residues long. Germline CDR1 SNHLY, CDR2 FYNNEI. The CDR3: CASNQNADTGELFF. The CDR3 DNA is TGTGCCAGCAACCAAAACGCGGACACCGGGGAGCTGTTTTTT.

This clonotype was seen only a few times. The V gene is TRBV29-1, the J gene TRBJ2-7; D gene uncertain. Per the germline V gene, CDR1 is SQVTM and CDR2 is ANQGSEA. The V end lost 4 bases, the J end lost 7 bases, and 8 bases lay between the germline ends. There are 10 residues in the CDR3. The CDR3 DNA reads TGCAGCGTTGTGGGTGTTGAGCAGTACTTC. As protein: CSVVGVEQYF.

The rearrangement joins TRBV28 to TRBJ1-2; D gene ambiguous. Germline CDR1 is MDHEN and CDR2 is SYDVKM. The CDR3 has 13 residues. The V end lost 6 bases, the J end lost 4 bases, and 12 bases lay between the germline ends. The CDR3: CASREYGGYGYTF. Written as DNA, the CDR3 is TGTGCCAGCAGGGAGTATGGCGGCTATGGCTACACCTTC.

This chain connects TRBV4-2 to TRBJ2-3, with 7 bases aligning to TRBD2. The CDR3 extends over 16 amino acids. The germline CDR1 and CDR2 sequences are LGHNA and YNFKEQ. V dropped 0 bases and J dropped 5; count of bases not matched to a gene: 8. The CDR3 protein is CASSQDPAGVEDTQYF. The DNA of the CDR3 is TGTGCCAGCAGCCAAGATCCGGCGGGAGTGGAAGATACGCAGTATTTT.

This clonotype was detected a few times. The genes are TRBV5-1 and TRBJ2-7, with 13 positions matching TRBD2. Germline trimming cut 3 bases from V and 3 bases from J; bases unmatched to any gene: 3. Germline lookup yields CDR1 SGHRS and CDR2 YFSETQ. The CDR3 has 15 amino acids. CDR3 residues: CASSWGTSGIYEQYF. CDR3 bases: TGCGCCAGCAGCTGGGGGACTAGCGGGATCTACGAGCAGTACTTC.

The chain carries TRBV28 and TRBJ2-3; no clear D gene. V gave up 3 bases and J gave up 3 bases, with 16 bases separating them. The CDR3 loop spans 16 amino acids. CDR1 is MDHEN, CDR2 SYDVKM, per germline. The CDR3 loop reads CASSLSPAAVTDTQYF. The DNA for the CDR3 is TGTGCCAGCAGTTTGTCCCCGGCGGCGGTTACAGATACGCAGTATTTT.

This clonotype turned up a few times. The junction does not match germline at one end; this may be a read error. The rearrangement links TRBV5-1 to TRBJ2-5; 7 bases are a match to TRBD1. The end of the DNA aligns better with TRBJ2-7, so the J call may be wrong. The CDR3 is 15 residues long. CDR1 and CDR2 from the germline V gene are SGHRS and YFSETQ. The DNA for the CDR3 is TGCGCCAGCAGCCCTACCGGGACAGCCTCCCACGAGCAGTACTTC. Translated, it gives CASSPTGTASHEQYF.

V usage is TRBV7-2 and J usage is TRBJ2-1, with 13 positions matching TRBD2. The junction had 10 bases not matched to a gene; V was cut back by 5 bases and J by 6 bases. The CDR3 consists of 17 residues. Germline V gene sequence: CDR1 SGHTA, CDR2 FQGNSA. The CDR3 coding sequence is TGTGCCAGCAGCGTCGAGGGTACTAGCGGGAGGGCCAATGAGCAGTTCTTC. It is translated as CASSVEGTSGRANEQFF.

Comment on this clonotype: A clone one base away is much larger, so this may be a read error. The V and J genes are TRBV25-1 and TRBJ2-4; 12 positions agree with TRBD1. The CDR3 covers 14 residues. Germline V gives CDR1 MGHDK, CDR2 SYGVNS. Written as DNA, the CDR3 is TGTGCCAGCAGTGGGGACAGGGGGCTCAACATGCAGTACTTC. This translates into CASSGDRGLNMQYF.

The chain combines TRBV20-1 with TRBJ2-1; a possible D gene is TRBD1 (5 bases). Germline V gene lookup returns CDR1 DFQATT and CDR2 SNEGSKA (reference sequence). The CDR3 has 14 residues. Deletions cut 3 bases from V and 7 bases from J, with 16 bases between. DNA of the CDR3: TGCAGTGCTAGGGGGCGGACCATTGGGAATGAGCAGTTCTTC. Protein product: CSARGRTIGNEQFF.

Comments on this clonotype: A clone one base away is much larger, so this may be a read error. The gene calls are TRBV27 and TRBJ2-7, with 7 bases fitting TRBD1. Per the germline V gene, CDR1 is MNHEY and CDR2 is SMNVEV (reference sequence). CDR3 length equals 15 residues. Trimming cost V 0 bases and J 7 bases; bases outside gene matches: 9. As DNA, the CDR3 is TGTGCCAGCAGTTTATCGACAGGGTACTACAATGAGCAGTACTTC. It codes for CASSLSTGYYNEQYF.

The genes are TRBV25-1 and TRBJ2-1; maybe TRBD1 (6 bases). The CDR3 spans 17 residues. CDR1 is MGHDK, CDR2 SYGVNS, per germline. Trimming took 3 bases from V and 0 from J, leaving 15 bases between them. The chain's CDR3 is CASSDYTRGSSYNEQFF. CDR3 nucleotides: TGTGCCAGCAGTGACTACACGAGGGGGAGCTCCTACAATGAGCAGTTCTTC.